The text below deals with one TCR beta chain. CDR1 and CDR2 (germline): KGHSH, LQKENI. Trimming took 2 bases from V and 3 from J, leaving 10 bases between them. This CDR3 contains 14 residues. Sequenced by immunoSEQ multiplex PCR; TCRdb stores in-frame clones only, minus some. The table lists 150,000 to 200,000 clones, roughly 83% of them singletons. The sample is drawn from a study of blood T cell repertoires in COVID-19. Overall study: Acute and convalescent COVID-19 specimens originated in the United States, Italy and Spain.

Source material: PBMCs or T cells enriched from blood (not recorded which). The chain has TRBV18 and TRBJ1-2; the D is unclear. The sequence was collected from a woman aged 25 to 39 who had recovered from COVID-19. CDR3 residues: CASSPEGSHYGYTF. The CDR3 DNA reads as TGTGCCAGCTCACCAGAGGGCAGCCACTATGGCTACACCTTC.